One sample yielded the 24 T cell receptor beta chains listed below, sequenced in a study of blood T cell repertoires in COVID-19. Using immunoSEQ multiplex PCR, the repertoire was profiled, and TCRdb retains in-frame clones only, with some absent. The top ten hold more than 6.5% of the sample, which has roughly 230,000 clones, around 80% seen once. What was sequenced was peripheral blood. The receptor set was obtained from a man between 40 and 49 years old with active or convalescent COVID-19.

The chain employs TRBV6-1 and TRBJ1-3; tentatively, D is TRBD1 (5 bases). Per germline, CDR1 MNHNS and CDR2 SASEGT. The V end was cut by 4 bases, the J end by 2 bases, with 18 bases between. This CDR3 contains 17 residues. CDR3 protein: CASSGWAGTLTGNTIYF. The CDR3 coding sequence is TGTGCCAGCAGTGGCTGGGCAGGGACTCTAACTGGAAACACCATATATTTT.

CDR3 nucleotide sequence: TGCGCCAGCAGCCAGGACAGGGGGACGTGGCAGCCCCAGCATTTT. It codes for CASSQDRGTWQPQHF. The J gene is TRBJ1-5, the V gene TRBV4-3, with TRBD1 matching over 10 bases. This CDR3 has 15 residues. Germline loops: CDR1 LGHNA, CDR2 YSLEER. The V and J ends lost 3 bases and 7 bases, in that order; junction bases with no gene match: 6.

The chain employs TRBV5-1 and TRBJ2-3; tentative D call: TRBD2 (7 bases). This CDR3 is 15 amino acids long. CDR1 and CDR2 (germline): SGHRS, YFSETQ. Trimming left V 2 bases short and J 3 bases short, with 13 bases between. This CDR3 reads CASSFRGARTDTQYF. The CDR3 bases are TGCGCCAGCAGCTTTCGGGGGGCCCGGACAGATACGCAGTATTTT.

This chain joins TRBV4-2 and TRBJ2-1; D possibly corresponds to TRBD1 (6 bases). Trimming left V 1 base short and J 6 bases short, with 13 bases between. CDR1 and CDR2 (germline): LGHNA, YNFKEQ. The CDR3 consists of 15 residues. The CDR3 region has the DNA TGTGCCAGCAGCCAAGCACAGGGCGGCGGCAATGAGCAGTTCTTC. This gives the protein CASSQAQGGGNEQFF.

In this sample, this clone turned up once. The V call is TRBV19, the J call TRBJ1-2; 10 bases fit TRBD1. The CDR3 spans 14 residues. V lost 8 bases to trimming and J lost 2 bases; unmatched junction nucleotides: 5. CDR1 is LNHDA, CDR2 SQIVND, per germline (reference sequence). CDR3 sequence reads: CASSPTGGNYGYTF. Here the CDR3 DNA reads TGTGCCAGTTCCCCGACAGGGGGCAACTATGGCTACACCTTC.

The chain's CDR3 is CAWSVAPELAGDTDTQYF. In DNA, the CDR3 is TGTGCCTGGAGTGTAGCCCCGGAACTAGCGGGAGACACAGATACGCAGTATTTT. V gene TRBV30 combines with J gene TRBJ2-3; 11 bases fit TRBD2. The CDR3 has 18 residues. CDR1 GTSNPN and CDR2 SVGIG come from the germline V gene (reference sequence). Trimming took 0 bases from V and 2 from J; bases not matched to a gene: 10.

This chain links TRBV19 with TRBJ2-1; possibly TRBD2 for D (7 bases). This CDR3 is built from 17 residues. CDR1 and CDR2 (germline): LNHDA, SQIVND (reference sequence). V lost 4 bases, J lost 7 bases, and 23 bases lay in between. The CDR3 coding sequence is TGTGCCAGTAGTAGGGGGCTTATGCGGGAGTCGGTGAATGAGCAGTTCTTC. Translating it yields CASSRGLMRESVNEQFF.

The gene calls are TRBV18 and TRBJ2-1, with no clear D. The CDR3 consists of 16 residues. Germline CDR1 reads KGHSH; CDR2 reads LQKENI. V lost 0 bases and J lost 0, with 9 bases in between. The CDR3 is CASSPPRGYSYNEQFF. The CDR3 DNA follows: TGTGCCAGCTCACCACCGCGCGGTTACTCCTACAATGAGCAGTTCTTC.

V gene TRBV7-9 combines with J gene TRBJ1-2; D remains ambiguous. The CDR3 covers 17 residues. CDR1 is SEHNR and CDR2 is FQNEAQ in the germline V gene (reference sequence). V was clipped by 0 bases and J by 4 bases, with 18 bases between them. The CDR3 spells CASSLAAGNGYGYGYTF. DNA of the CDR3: TGTGCCAGCAGCTTAGCGGCGGGAAATGGATATGGCTATGGCTACACCTTC. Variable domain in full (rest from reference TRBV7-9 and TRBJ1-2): DTGVSQNPRHKITKRGQNVTFRCDPISEHNRLYWYRQTLGQGPEFLTYFQNEAQLEKSRLLSDRFSAERPKGSFSTLEIQRTEQGDSAMYLCASSLAAGNGYGYGYTFGSGTRLTVV.

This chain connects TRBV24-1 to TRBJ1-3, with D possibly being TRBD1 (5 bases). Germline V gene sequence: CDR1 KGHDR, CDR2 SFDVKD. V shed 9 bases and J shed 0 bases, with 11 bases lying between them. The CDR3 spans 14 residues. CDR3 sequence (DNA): TGTGCCACCCGCCGCGGGGGCTCTGGAAACACCATATATTTT. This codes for CATRRGGSGNTIYF.

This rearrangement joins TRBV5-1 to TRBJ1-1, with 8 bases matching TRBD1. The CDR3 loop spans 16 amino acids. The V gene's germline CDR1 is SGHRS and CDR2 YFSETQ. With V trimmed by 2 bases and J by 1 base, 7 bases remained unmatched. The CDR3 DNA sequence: TGCGCCAGCAGCTTACGACAGGGGCCAACGAACACTGAAGCTTTCTTT. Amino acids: CASSLRQGPTNTEAFF. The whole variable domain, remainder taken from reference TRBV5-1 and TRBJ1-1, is KAGVTQTPRYLIKTRGQQVTLSCSPISGHRSVSWYQQTPGQGLQFLFEYFSETQRNKGNFPGRFSGRQFSNSRSEMNVSTLELGDSALYLCASSLRQGPTNTEAFFGQGTRLTVV.

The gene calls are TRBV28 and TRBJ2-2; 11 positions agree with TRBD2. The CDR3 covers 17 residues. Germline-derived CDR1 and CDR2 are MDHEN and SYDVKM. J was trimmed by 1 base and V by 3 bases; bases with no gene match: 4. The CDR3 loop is CASSFPGLAVNTGELFF. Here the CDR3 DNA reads TGTGCCAGCAGTTTCCCGGGACTAGCGGTGAACACCGGGGAGCTGTTTTTT.

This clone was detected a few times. The CDR3 DNA sequence: TGTGCCAGCAGTTACTCCCCTCGGGGAGGGGAGCTGTTTTTT. Translated, it gives CASSYSPRGGELFF. This chain links TRBV6-5 with TRBJ2-2; D is perhaps TRBD2 (5 bases). Between the trimmed V and J ends, which lost 0 bases and 8 bases, there was a span of 10 bases. The germline CDR1 and CDR2 sequences are MNHEY and SVGAGI. The CDR3 spans 14 residues.

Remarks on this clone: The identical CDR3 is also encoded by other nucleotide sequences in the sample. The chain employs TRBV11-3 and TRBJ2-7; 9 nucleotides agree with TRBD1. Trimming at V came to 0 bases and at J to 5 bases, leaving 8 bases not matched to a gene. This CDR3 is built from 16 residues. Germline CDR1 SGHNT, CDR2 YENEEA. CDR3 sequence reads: CASSLDLGTGQHEQYF. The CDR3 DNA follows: TGTGCCAGCAGCTTAGATCTGGGGACAGGGCAACACGAGCAGTACTTC.

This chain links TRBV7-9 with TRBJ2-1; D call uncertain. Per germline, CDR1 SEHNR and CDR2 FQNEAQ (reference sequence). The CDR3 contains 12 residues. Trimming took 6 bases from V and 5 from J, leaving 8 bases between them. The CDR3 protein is CASRQQNNEQFF. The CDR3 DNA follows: TGTGCCAGCAGGCAACAGAACAATGAGCAGTTCTTC.

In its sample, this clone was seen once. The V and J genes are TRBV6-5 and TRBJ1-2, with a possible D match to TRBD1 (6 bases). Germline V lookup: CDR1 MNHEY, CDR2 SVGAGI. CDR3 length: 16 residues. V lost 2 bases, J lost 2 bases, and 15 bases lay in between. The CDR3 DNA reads TGTGCCAGCAGTTACGGGGGGGCAGTCTGGAACTATGGCTACACCTTC. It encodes CASSYGGAVWNYGYTF.

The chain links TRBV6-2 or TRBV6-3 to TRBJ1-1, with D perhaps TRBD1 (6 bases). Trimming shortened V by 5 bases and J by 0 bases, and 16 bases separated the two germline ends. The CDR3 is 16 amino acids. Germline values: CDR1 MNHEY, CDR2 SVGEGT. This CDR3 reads CASSHPSQGLNTEAFF. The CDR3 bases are TGTGCCAGCAGTCACCCCTCACAGGGTCTGAACACTGAAGCTTTCTTT.

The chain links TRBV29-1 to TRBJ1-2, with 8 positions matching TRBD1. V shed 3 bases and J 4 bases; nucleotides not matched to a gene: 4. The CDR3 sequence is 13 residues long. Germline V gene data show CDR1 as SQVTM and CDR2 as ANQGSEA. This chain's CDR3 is CSVDPGGIYGYTF. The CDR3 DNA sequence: TGCAGCGTTGACCCAGGGGGCATCTATGGCTACACCTTC.

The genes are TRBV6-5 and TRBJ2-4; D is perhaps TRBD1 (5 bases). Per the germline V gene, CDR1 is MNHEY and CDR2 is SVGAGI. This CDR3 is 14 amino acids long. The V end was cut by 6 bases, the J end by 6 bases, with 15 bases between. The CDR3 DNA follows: TGTGCCAGCAGACCAAGGGGTCTCCCAAACATTCAGTACTTC. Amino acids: CASRPRGLPNIQYF.

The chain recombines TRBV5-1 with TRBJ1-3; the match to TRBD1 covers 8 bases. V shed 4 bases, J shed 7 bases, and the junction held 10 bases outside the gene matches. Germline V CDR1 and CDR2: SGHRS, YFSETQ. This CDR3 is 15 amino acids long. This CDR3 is CASSLGQGADNTIYF. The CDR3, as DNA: TGCGCCAGCAGCCTAGGTCAGGGGGCGGATAACACCATATATTTT.

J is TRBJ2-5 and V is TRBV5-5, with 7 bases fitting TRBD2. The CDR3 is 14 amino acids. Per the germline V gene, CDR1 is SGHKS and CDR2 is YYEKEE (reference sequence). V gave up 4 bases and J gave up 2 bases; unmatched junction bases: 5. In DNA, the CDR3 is TGTGCCAGCAGCCCTCCGGGGGGACAAGAGACCCAGTACTTC. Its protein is CASSPPGGQETQYF.

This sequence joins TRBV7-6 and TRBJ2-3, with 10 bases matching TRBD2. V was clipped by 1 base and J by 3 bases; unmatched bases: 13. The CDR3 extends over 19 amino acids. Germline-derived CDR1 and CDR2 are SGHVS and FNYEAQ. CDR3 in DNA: TGTGCCAGCAGCTTAGAGGGCTGGGCTAGCGGGGGCCATACAGATACGCAGTATTTT. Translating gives CASSLEGWASGGHTDTQYF. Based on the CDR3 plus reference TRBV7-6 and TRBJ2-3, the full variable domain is GAGVSQSPRYKVTKRGQDVALRCDPISGHVSLYWYRQALGQGPEFLTYFNYEAQQDKSGLPNDRFSAERPEGSISTLTIQRTEQRDSAMYRCASSLEGWASGGHTDTQYFGPGTRLTVL.

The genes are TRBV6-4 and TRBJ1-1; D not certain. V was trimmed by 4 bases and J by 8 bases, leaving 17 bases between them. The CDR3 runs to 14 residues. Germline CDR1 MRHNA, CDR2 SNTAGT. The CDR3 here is CASSGEAGMGEAFF. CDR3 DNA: TGTGCCAGCAGTGGAGAGGCGGGGATGGGCGAAGCTTTCTTT.

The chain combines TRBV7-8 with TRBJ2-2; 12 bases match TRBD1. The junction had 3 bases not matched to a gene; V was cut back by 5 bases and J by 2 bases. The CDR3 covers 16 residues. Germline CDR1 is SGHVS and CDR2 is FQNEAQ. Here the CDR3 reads CASSPGTGGNTGELFF. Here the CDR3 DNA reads TGTGCCAGCAGCCCAGGGACAGGGGGCAACACCGGGGAGCTGTTTTTT.